Below, 30 T cell receptor beta chains from the same sample are listed, as sequenced in a study of shared clonotypes between healthy human individuals. Sequencing used immunoSEQ multiplex PCR; TCRdb keeps in-frame clones, though not all of them. Found here are roughly 2.1 million clones, 93% of them singletons; the top ten hold around 1.7%. Selected positively for CCR7 and CD45RO-negative, naive CD8 cells excluded terminally differentiated effector memory CD45RA+ cells. Sequencing used naive CD8+ T cells from PBMCs. These receptors all come from a man between 18 and 35 years old in good health. Some clones in this sample may be carry-over from other donors' samples.

V usage is TRBV27 and J usage is TRBJ2-7; a possible D gene is TRBD1 (6 bases). Trimming stripped 6 bases from V and 10 bases from J, with 22 bases between. Germline V gene data show CDR1 as MNHEY and CDR2 as SMNVEV (reference sequence). The CDR3 sequence is 14 residues long. The CDR3 DNA sequence: TGTGCCAGCAGCCGAACCAGGGAGACAGGTTCCCAGTACTTC. It encodes CASSRTRETGSQYF.

This chain connects TRBV6-5 to TRBJ2-1, with TRBD2 as a possible D gene (6 bases). The CDR3 runs to 14 residues. Germline-derived CDR1 and CDR2 are MNHEY and SVGAGI. Trimming removed 9 bases at V and 0 bases at J, with 12 bases between. The CDR3 loop reads CASRLGRSYNEQFF. CDR3 nucleotides: TGTGCCAGTAGACTAGGACGCTCCTACAATGAGCAGTTCTTC.

V usage is TRBV7-8 and J usage is TRBJ2-1, with TRBD1 matching over 7 bases. V lost 5 bases, J lost 3 bases, and 10 bases stayed unmatched. CDR3 length: 16 amino acids. CDR1 is SGHVS, CDR2 FQNEAQ, per germline. CDR3 nucleotide sequence: TGTGCCAGCAGCACCCCCCTGGGACAGATCTACAATGAGCAGTTCTTC. It codes for CASSTPLGQIYNEQFF.

This chain uses TRBV9 with TRBJ2-1; 9 bases map to TRBD2. V dropped 0 bases and J dropped 8; count of bases not matched to a gene: 6. This CDR3 has 15 residues. The germline CDR1 and CDR2 sequences are SGDLS and YYNGEE. The CDR3 DNA reads TGTGCCAGCAGCGTAGTGGTTAGCGGGAGCGATGAGCAGTTCTTC. Amino acid sequence: CASSVVVSGSDEQFF.

This sequence joins TRBV14 and TRBJ2-1, with a weak D call TRBD1 (5 bases). Germline CDR1 reads SGHDN; CDR2 reads FVKESK. Trimming pared 10 bases from V and 9 bases from J, leaving 16 bases between. The CDR3 has 12 residues. This CDR3 is CATNRQGGEQFF. The CDR3, as DNA: TGTGCCACCAACCGCCAGGGTGGTGAGCAGTTCTTC.

This sequence joins TRBV11-2 and TRBJ2-7, with D hard to call. The germline gives CDR1 SGHAT, CDR2 FQNNGV. CDR3 length equals 12 residues. Deletions cut 1 base from V and 6 bases from J, with 7 bases between. The CDR3 DNA sequence: TGTGCCAGCAGCTTAGGGCACACCGAGCAGTACTTC. Protein sequence: CASSLGHTEQYF. Full variable domain (missing parts from reference TRBV11-2 and TRBJ2-7): EAGVAQSPRYKIIEKRQSVAFWCNPISGHATLYWYQQILGQGPKLLIQFQNNGVVDDSQLPKDRFSAERLKGVDSTLKIQPAKLEDSAVYLCASSLGHTEQYFGPGTRLTVT.

The chain carries TRBV29-1 and TRBJ2-1, with 14 bases matching TRBD2. Losses at the gene ends were 7 bases for V and 8 bases for J; bases not matched to a gene: 4. CDR1 is SQVTM, CDR2 ANQGSEA, per germline. The CDR3 runs 13 residues. The CDR3 bases are TGCAGCGCCGGACTAGCGGGAGGCCATGAGCAGTTCTTC. The encoded protein is CSAGLAGGHEQFF.

The chain employs TRBV29-1 and TRBJ2-6; the D gene could be TRBD1 or TRBD2 (5 bases each). V was shortened by 8 bases and J by 0 bases, with 20 bases between the two germline ends. This CDR3 contains 17 residues. Germline assignment: CDR1 SQVTM and CDR2 ANQGSEA. Here the CDR3 reads CSPFPGDVRSGANVLTF. The CDR3 DNA reads as TGCAGCCCCTTCCCCGGGGACGTCCGCTCTGGGGCCAACGTCCTGACTTTC.

The rearrangement uses TRBV28 and TRBJ1-1; TRBD1 agrees at 9 bases. The CDR3 is 14 residues long. V shed 5 bases, J shed 3 bases, and the junction held 4 bases outside the gene matches. Per the germline V gene, CDR1 is MDHEN and CDR2 is SYDVKM. In DNA form, the CDR3 reads TGTGCCAGCAGTGCGGGACAGGGATACACTGAAGCTTTCTTT. Its translation: CASSAGQGYTEAFF.

This clone was counted a single time. The chain couples TRBV5-6 to TRBJ2-3, with D perhaps given as TRBD1 or TRBD2 (5 bases each). Per the germline V gene, CDR1 is SGHDT and CDR2 is YYEEEE. This CDR3 is built from 16 residues. Trimming took 0 bases from V and 4 from J, leaving 15 bases between them. This CDR3 reads CASSLAGTVESDTQYF. DNA of the CDR3: TGTGCCAGCAGCTTGGCCGGGACGGTGGAGTCAGATACGCAGTATTTT.

This rearrangement joins TRBV14 to TRBJ2-7, with D unresolved. The CDR3 totals 13 residues. V lost 1 base to trimming and J lost 3 bases, with 7 bases between them. Germline CDR1 is SGHDN and CDR2 is FVKESK. CDR3 in DNA: TGTGCCAGCAGCCAAGCTGGGTTCTACGAGCAGTACTTC. Translated, it gives CASSQAGFYEQYF.

The CDR3 here is CASSLAKLYNEQFF. The CDR3 region has the DNA TGTGCCAGCAGCTTAGCCAAGCTATACAATGAGCAGTTCTTC. This sequence joins TRBV7-8 and TRBJ2-1; D unclear. Germline CDR1 reads SGHVS; CDR2 reads FQNEAQ. The V end lost 0 bases, the J end lost 4 bases, and 7 bases lay between the germline ends. This CDR3 region has 14 residues.

The genes are TRBV9 and TRBJ1-1; 7 bases fit TRBD1. This CDR3 comprises 17 residues. V was pared by 0 bases and J by 0 bases, with 8 bases of the junction left unmatched. The germline V gene encodes CDR1 SGDLS and CDR2 YYNGEE. The CDR3 is CASSVGGGGQLNTEAFF. CDR3 bases: TGTGCCAGCAGCGTAGGTGGGGGGGGACAGTTGAACACTGAAGCTTTCTTT.

The V and J genes are TRBV5-6 and TRBJ2-2; D unresolved. Per germline, CDR1 SGHDT and CDR2 YYEEEE. Deletions cut 2 bases from V and 4 bases from J, with 9 bases between. CDR3 size: 14 residues. The CDR3 DNA reads as TGTGCCAGCAGCTTCGGACGGCCCACCGGGGAGCTGTTTTTT. It translates to CASSFGRPTGELFF.

Regarding this clone: At the DNA level, this CDR3 is encoded by other sequences in the same sample as well. This rearrangement joins TRBV7-6 to TRBJ2-7, with unresolved D. The V end was cut by 1 base, the J end by 2 bases, with 9 bases between. The CDR3 runs to 14 residues. The germline CDR1 and CDR2 sequences are SGHVS and FNYEAQ. The CDR3 nucleotides read TGTGCCAGCAGCTTAGGCGGCCGAGCCTACGAGCAGTACTTC. Its protein is CASSLGGRAYEQYF.

V gene TRBV9 combines with J gene TRBJ2-2; perhaps TRBD1 as D (6 bases). The CDR3 has 15 amino acids. Trimming removed 3 bases from V and 5 bases from J, with 14 bases in between. The germline V gene has CDR1 SGDLS and CDR2 YYNGEE. In DNA form, the CDR3 reads TGTGCCAGCAGCGGCCAAGGGACATTAACCGGGGAGCTGTTTTTT. This gives the protein CASSGQGTLTGELFF.

The chain couples TRBV19 to TRBJ1-5; D is unresolved. Germline assignment: CDR1 LNHDA and CDR2 SQIVND (reference sequence). This CDR3 is 14 amino acids long. V was trimmed by 3 bases and J by 2 bases, leaving 8 bases between them. The CDR3 DNA reads as TGTGCCAGTAGTATCGGAATGGGCAATCAGCCCCAGCATTTT. Translation: CASSIGMGNQPQHF.

The gene calls are TRBV6-1 and TRBJ1-2; D gene unclear. The germline gives CDR1 MNHNS, CDR2 SASEGT. V was clipped by 7 bases and J by 5 bases, with 14 bases between them. This CDR3 is 13 amino acids long. CDR3 coding DNA: TGTGCCAGCAATGACGGCCGTGGGTATGGCTACACCTTC. This codes for CASNDGRGYGYTF.

This clone showed up just once. Other DNA sequences in this sample translate to the same CDR3. The chain is built from TRBV7-6 and TRBJ1-3, with D unresolved. There are 11 residues in the CDR3. Looked up from germline, CDR1 is SGHVS and CDR2 is FNYEAQ. Trimming stripped 6 bases from V and 4 bases from J, with 4 bases between. The CDR3 is CASSPGNTIYF. The CDR3 DNA reads TGTGCCAGCAGTCCCGGAAACACCATATATTTT.

This chain uses TRBV7-9 with TRBJ1-1; 7 positions agree with TRBD1. The CDR3 length is 15 residues. Germline V gene sequence: CDR1 SEHNR, CDR2 FQNEAQ (reference sequence). Trimming took 7 bases from V and 1 from J; bases not matched to a gene: 9. The CDR3 sequence: CASTSGGTANTEAFF. The CDR3 bases are TGTGCCAGCACCTCAGGGGGGACAGCGAACACTGAAGCTTTCTTT.

The chain employs TRBV11-2 and TRBJ2-3; D uncertain. Germline CDR1 is SGHAT and CDR2 is FQNNGV. Trimming shortened V by 0 bases and J by 2 bases, and 9 bases separated the two germline ends. The CDR3 runs 15 residues. The CDR3 coding sequence is TGTGCCAGCAGCTTAGATTCGTCGTTCACAGATACGCAGTATTTT. Amino acid sequence: CASSLDSSFTDTQYF.

This sequence joins TRBV6-1 and TRBJ1-5; a weak D match, TRBD1 (5 bases). Germline CDR1 MNHNS, CDR2 SASEGT. The CDR3 is 15 amino acids. Between the trimmed V and J ends, which lost 2 bases and 6 bases, there was a span of 14 bases. CDR3 loop: CASSEMEEGIQPQHF. CDR3 nucleotides: TGTGCCAGCAGTGAAATGGAGGAGGGGATTCAGCCCCAGCATTTT.

The chain recombines TRBV28 with TRBJ2-4; D assignment may be TRBD1 or TRBD2 (5 bases each). V lost 5 bases and J 1 base, leaving 15 bases between the germline ends. The CDR3 loop spans 16 amino acids. Per the germline V gene, CDR1 is MDHEN and CDR2 is SYDVKM. The CDR3 sequence: CASSRTREGAKNIQYF. The CDR3 bases are TGTGCCAGCAGTCGGACAAGAGAGGGGGCCAAAAACATTCAGTACTTC.

J is TRBJ1-5 and V is TRBV4-3; 9 positions match TRBD1. The germline V gene has CDR1 LGHNA and CDR2 YSLEER. The junction had 5 bases not matched to a gene; V was cut back by 1 base and J by 7 bases. This CDR3 is built from 15 residues. The DNA for the CDR3 is TGCGCCAGCAGCCAAGCTTGGACAGGGGCGCAGCCCCAGCATTTT. Protein product: CASSQAWTGAQPQHF.

V and J are TRBV5-4 and TRBJ1-3; D ambiguous. From germline, CDR1 is SGHNT and CDR2 YYREEE (reference sequence). This CDR3 spans 16 amino acids. Trimming stripped 3 bases from V and 0 bases from J, with 13 bases between. The CDR3 region is CASSSPGRNSGNTIYF. The CDR3 nucleotides are TGTGCCAGCAGCTCTCCGGGCAGGAACTCTGGAAACACCATATATTTT.

V usage is TRBV9 and J usage is TRBJ2-2; maybe TRBD1 (5 bases). V was cut by 8 bases and J by 4 bases, with 12 bases left in between. In germline, CDR1 is SGDLS, CDR2 YYNGEE. The CDR3 contains 13 residues. The CDR3 loop is CARDTEATGELFF. The CDR3 coding sequence is TGTGCCAGGGACACAGAGGCCACCGGGGAGCTGTTTTTT.

The V gene is TRBV7-2, the J gene TRBJ2-4, with a possible D match to TRBD1 (6 bases). The CDR3 sequence is 15 residues long. The germline gives CDR1 SGHTA, CDR2 FQGNSA. Trimming stripped 5 bases from V and 0 bases from J, with 11 bases between. The CDR3, as DNA: TGTGCCAGCAGCCAAACAGGGATAGCCAAAAACATTCAGTACTTC. This sequence encodes CASSQTGIAKNIQYF.

Turning to this clone: The same CDR3 arises from other DNA sequences in this sample as well. The J gene is TRBJ2-7, the V gene TRBV4-1; D gene uncertain. V dropped 1 base and J dropped 3 bases, with 7 bases sitting between them. Germline values: CDR1 MGHRA, CDR2 YSYEKL. This CDR3 has 13 amino acids. The CDR3 loop reads CASSQGSGYEQYF. The CDR3, as DNA: TGCGCCAGCAGCCAAGGCTCAGGCTACGAGCAGTACTTC.

A few counts support this clone. The chain employs TRBV9 and TRBJ1-5; D is unclear. Looked up from germline, CDR1 is SGDLS and CDR2 is YYNGEE. Trimming left V 0 bases short and J 5 bases short, with 9 bases between. The CDR3 sequence is 14 residues long. The CDR3 nucleotides are TGTGCCAGCAGCGTAGGGCAGGTTGATCAGCCCCAGCATTTT. Its protein product is CASSVGQVDQPQHF.

The chain couples TRBV19 to TRBJ2-6, with 7 positions matching TRBD1. The CDR3 extends over 19 amino acids. With 10 bases clipped from V and 3 bases from J, the junction kept 21 bases outside the gene matches. Germline assignment: CDR1 LNHDA and CDR2 SQIVND (reference sequence). CDR3 sequence: CATARKGAVAVGGANVLTF. CDR3 DNA: TGTGCCACCGCCAGGAAGGGGGCCGTTGCGGTAGGTGGGGCCAACGTCCTGACTTTC.